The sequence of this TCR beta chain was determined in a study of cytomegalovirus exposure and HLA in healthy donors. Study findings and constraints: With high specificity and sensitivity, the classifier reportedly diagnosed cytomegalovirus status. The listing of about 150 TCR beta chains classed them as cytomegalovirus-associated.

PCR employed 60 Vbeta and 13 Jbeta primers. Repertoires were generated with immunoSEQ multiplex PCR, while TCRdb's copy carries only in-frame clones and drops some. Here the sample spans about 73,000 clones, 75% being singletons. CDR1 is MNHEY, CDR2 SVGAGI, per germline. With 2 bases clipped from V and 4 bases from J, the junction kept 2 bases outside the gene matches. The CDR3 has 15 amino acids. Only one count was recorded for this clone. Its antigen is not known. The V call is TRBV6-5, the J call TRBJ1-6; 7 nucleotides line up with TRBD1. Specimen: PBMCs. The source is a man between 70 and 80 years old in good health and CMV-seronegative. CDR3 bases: TGTGCCAGCAGTTACCAGACAGGGTATAATTCACCCCTCCACTTT. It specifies CASSYQTGYNSPLHF.